This is a list of T cell receptor beta chains from one sample in a study of T cells in Graves' hyperthyroidism and ophthalmopathy. TCRdb re-analysed the multiplex PCR reads in MiXCR, keeping a single row per CDR3 protein. The sample holds hundreds of thousands of distinct CDR3 sequences; approximately 14% are singletons and the top ten take around 13%. The specimen was blood. These TCRs come from a woman in her fifties or sixties with Graves' ophthalmopathy. Both conserved end residues are part of each CDR3. Fields, in order: V gene, clone size, D gene, J gene, CDR3 DNA, CDR3 protein. D genes are given only for firm matches. Expanded clones get a size class; other rows say once, few or many, or leave the size out.

>TRBV7-2|many|.|TRBJ1-1
TGTGCCAGCAGTGACAACCCTGGGGACACTGAAGCTTTCTTT
CASSDNPGDTEAFF
>TRBV5-1|few|.|TRBJ1-1
TGCGCCAGCAGCTATGACAGACTCACGAACACTGAAGCTTTCTTT
CASSYDRLTNTEAFF
>TRBV12-3/TRBV12-4|many|TRBD1|TRBJ1-1
TGTGCCAGCAGCAACAGGGGGTCCAACACTGAAGCTTTCTTT
CASSNRGSNTEAFF
>TRBV20-1|.|TRBD1|TRBJ1-5
TGCAGTGCTAGTAGCCCAGGGGGCTCGAGTCAGCCCCAGCATTTT
CSASSPGGSSQPQHF
>TRBV12-3/TRBV12-4|many|.|TRBJ1-3
TGTGCCAGCAGCATAAGGGCATCTGGAAACACCATATATTTT
CASSIRASGNTIYF
>TRBV29-1|few|.|TRBJ1-1
TGCAGCGCCGCCCGGGGGCGCGGGAACACTGAAGCTTTCTTT
CSAARGRGNTEAFF
>TRBV20-1|many|.|TRBJ1-2
TGCAGTGCTAGTACCGGACCTAACTATGGCTACACCTTC
CSASTGPNYGYTF
>TRBV7-2|many|.|TRBJ2-7
TGTGCCAGCAGCCCATCTAAGGTTTCCTACGAGCAGTACTTC
CASSPSKVSYEQYF
>TRBV4-3|many|TRBD1|TRBJ1-4
TGCGCCAGCAGCCAAGATACTCAGGGGGCAACTAATGAAAAACTGTTTTTT
CASSQDTQGATNEKLFF
>TRBV20-1|few|TRBD2|TRBJ2-7
TGCAGTACCCGGGGGGACCAGCCTTTTCGGCAGTACTTC
CSTRGDQPFRQYF
>TRBV19|few|.|TRBJ2-6
TGTGCCAGTAGTAGGACCGTGGCTATCTCTGGGGCCATCGTCCTGACTTTC
CASSRTVAISGAIVLTF
>TRBV4-1|once|TRBD2|TRBJ2-7
TGCGCCAGCAGCCAATTATGGGGTGCGGGAGGTTGGGAGCAGTACTTC
CASSQLWGAGGWEQYF
>TRBV9|.|TRBD1|TRBJ1-4
TGTGCCAGCAGCGTATCGGACAGGGTTTATGAAAAACTGTTTTTT
CASSVSDRVYEKLFF
>TRBV11-2|many|TRBD2|TRBJ2-3
TGTGCCAGCAGCTTGGGACTAGCGGGAGGGCCGAGTACGCAGTATTTT
CASSLGLAGGPSTQYF
>TRBV29-1|many|.|TRBJ2-7
TGCAGCGTTGGGGGGATGAGCGAGCAGTACTTC
CSVGGMSEQYF
>TRBV12-3/TRBV12-4|few|.|TRBJ2-7
TGTGCCAGCAGTAAACAGAGACTTTCCTACGAGCAGTACTTC
CASSKQRLSYEQYF
>TRBV3-1|.|TRBD2|TRBJ2-4
TGTGCCAGCAGCACGCCGGGAGGCAAAAACATTCAGTACTTC
CASSTPGGKNIQYF
>TRBV7-2|many|.|TRBJ1-4
TGTGCCAGCAGACAAGGACAGCGAGACCCGGAAAAACTGTTTTTT
CASRQGQRDPEKLFF
>TRBV14|many|.|TRBJ1-2
TGTGCCAGCAGCCCCGGGGGGAGAGGATACTACACCTTC
CASSPGGRGYYTF
>TRBV6-1|many|.|TRBJ2-7
TGTGCCAGCAGTGAAGCGCTTCGGCTAGCGATCTACGAGCAGTACTTC
CASSEALRLAIYEQYF
>TRBV7-2|few|.|TRBJ2-7
TGTGCCAGCAGCCCCGGACTCTTGACAGGTGCCTACGAGCAGTACTTC
CASSPGLLTGAYEQYF
>TRBV20-1|few|.|TRBJ2-7
TGCAGTGCTAGACCACTAGTCGAGCAGTACTTC
CSARPLVEQYF
>TRBV6-2/TRBV6-3|few|.|TRBJ2-1
TGTGCCAGCAGTTATTTAACGGGCGAAATTTACAATGAGCAGTTCTTC
CASSYLTGEIYNEQFF
>TRBV2|many|TRBD1|TRBJ1-5
TGTGCCAGCAGCCCTGACAGGGGGCAATTTAGCAATCAGCCCCAGCATTTT
CASSPDRGQFSNQPQHF
>TRBV10-3|.|.|TRBJ1-6
TGTGCCAGCCGACAACTAACTGCCAATTCACCCCTCCACTTT
CASRQLTANSPLHF
>TRBV28|.|TRBD2|TRBJ2-1
TGTGCCAGCCATACGACTAGCGGGAGGGCCCTATACAATGAGCAGTTCTTC
CASHTTSGRALYNEQFF
>TRBV7-3|many|TRBD1|TRBJ2-5
TGTGCCAGTGGAGATGGGACAGGGCAAGAGACCCAGTACTTC
CASGDGTGQETQYF
>TRBV5-1|few|.|TRBJ2-5
TGCGCCAGCAGCTTGGGAGGGGCGGTCGATCAAGAGACCCAGTACTTC
CASSLGGAVDQETQYF
>TRBV24-1|many|.|TRBJ2-1
TGTGCCACCAGTGATTCTCTACAGGTGAGCAATGAGCAGTTCTTC
CATSDSLQVSNEQFF
>TRBV24-1|many|TRBD2|TRBJ2-1
TGTGCCACCAGTGGTACACCGGGACTAGCGTCGGTTAATGAGCAGTTCTTC
CATSGTPGLASVNEQFF
>TRBV7-2|many|TRBD1|TRBJ2-1
TGTGCCAGCAGGAGGAGGACAGGGGGTTACAATGAGCAGTTCTTC
CASRRRTGGYNEQFF
>TRBV14|many|.|TRBJ2-7
TGTGCCAGCAGCCCGACAGTCAACGAGCAGTACTTC
CASSPTVNEQYF
>TRBV6-5|many|TRBD2|TRBJ2-1
TGTGCCAGCAGTTACTCCCCCGGGACTAGCGGCAATGAGCAGTTCTTC
CASSYSPGTSGNEQFF
>TRBV29-1|many|.|TRBJ2-3
TGCAGCGTGACTACCACCCTAGGCGAGGCGCAGTATTTT
CSVTTTLGEAQYF